These 18 T cell receptor beta chains share one sample of origin, sequenced in a study of blood T cells in healthy people across ages. Next came a second PCR, run for about 6 to 12 cycles, which used a sample-barcoded 5' primer along with a J-beta primer mix. Using its own MiXCR run on the 5' RACE reads, TCRdb lists one record per CDR3 protein. Of around 900,000 distinct CDR3 sequences in the sample, 51% were seen once. The source material was blood. These receptors came from a woman aged 55-70 years in good health.

As regards this clonotype: At one end the junction does not follow the germline gene, possibly because of a read error. This chain connects TRBV27 to TRBJ2-7; D not resolved. Germline values: CDR1 MNHEY, CDR2 SMNVEV (reference sequence). The length of the CDR3 is 14 residues. The CDR3 is CASSVSFSSYEQYF. The CDR3 DNA reads TGTGCCAGCAGTGTATCGTTCAGCTCCTACGAGCAGTACTTC.

This chain joins TRBV7-9 and TRBJ2-7, with a possible D match to TRBD1 (6 bases). The V end was cut by 5 bases, the J end by 1 base, with 15 bases between. The CDR3 is made up of 15 amino acids. The germline CDR1 and CDR2 sequences are SEHNR and FQNEAQ (reference sequence). The CDR3 spells CASSNRDKASYEQYF. The CDR3 DNA follows: TGTGCCAGCAGCAACCGGGACAAAGCTTCCTACGAGCAGTACTTC. Combining the CDR3 with reference TRBV7-9 and TRBJ2-7 gives the whole variable domain DTGVSQNPRHKITKRGQNVTFRCDPISEHNRLYWYRQTLGQGPEFLTYFQNEAQLEKSRLLSDRFSAERPKGSFSTLEIQRTEQGDSAMYLCASSNRDKASYEQYFGPGTRLTVT.

The V gene is TRBV20-1, the J gene TRBJ2-3; TRBD2 matches 13 bases. CDR1 is DFQATT, CDR2 SNEGSKA, per germline (reference sequence). Losses at the gene ends were 0 bases for V and 1 base for J; bases not matched to a gene: 10. This CDR3 comprises 19 residues. The CDR3 spells CSARDLPGLAGYGTDTQYF. In nucleotides, the CDR3 is TGCAGTGCTAGAGATCTTCCGGGACTAGCGGGGTATGGCACAGATACGCAGTATTTT.

The chain links TRBV4-1 to TRBJ2-4, with no clear D. V lost 0 bases and J lost 0, with 12 bases in between. This CDR3 is built from 17 residues. Germline CDR1 reads MGHRA; CDR2 reads YSYEKL. The CDR3 loop is CASSQEGAVSAKNIQYF. The CDR3 region has the DNA TGCGCCAGCAGCCAAGAGGGCGCAGTCTCAGCCAAAAACATTCAGTACTTC.

This sequence joins TRBV7-9 and TRBJ2-1; 7 bases fit TRBD2. Judging by the DNA end, TRBJ2-7 fits better; the J call may be wrong. The CDR3 extends over 16 amino acids. The germline V gene encodes CDR1 SEHNR and CDR2 FQNEAQ (reference sequence). The DNA for the CDR3 is TGTGCCATTGAGGACGAGGAGCGGGGTGGAGTCTACGAGCAGTACTTC. It encodes CAIEDEERGGVYEQYF.

This rearrangement joins TRBV7-2 to TRBJ2-3; 12 bases agree with TRBD2. Germline loops: CDR1 SGHTA, CDR2 FQGNSA. The CDR3 is 20 residues long. Trimming removed 5 bases from V and 2 bases from J; junction bases left unmatched: 17. The CDR3 DNA is TGTGCCAGCAGCCCCCGTTGGACTAGCGGGATGAGGAAGGACACAGATACGCAGTATTTT. Protein sequence: CASSPRWTSGMRKDTDTQYF.

The chain recombines TRBV6-1 with TRBJ2-7, with TRBD2 as a possible D gene (5 bases). The germline V gene has CDR1 MNHNS and CDR2 SASEGT. Trimming removed 7 bases at V and 3 bases at J, with 19 bases between. This CDR3 contains 15 residues. The CDR3 DNA reads TGTGCCAGCAAGTTCGGTCCAGCGGACGACTACGAGCAGTACTTC. The encoded protein is CASKFGPADDYEQYF.

The V call is TRBV28, the J call TRBJ1-2; D is possibly TRBD1 (6 bases). The CDR3 is 12 amino acids. V lost 6 bases and J lost 4, with 9 bases in between. The germline V gene encodes CDR1 MDHEN and CDR2 SYDVKM. This CDR3 reads CASSGQFYGYTF. For the CDR3, the DNA is TGTGCCAGCAGCGGACAGTTCTATGGCTACACCTTC.

This clonotype was found many times. V gene TRBV4-1 combines with J gene TRBJ2-2; maybe TRBD2 (5 bases). V was cut by 8 bases and J by 0 bases, with 25 bases left in between. The germline V gene encodes CDR1 MGHRA and CDR2 YSYEKL. The CDR3 covers 19 residues. This CDR3 is CASVGGRPPLSPNTGELFF. CDR3 nucleotides: TGCGCCAGCGTGGGTGGGAGACCGCCTTTGTCTCCGAACACCGGGGAGCTGTTTTTT.

In its sample, this clonotype was seen a few times. The CDR3 sequence is CASSLDRGRAYNEQFF. In nucleotides, the CDR3 is TGTGCCAGCAGCTTAGATAGAGGGCGTGCCTACAATGAGCAGTTCTTC. This chain joins TRBV7-2 and TRBJ2-1; D perhaps matches TRBD2 (5 bases). CDR1 and CDR2 from the germline V gene are SGHTA and FQGNSA. The CDR3 length is 16 residues. Trimming removed 1 base from V and 2 bases from J, with 12 bases in between.

The chain carries TRBV7-8 and TRBJ2-2, with D maybe TRBD2 (5 bases). The CDR3 is made up of 14 amino acids. V was trimmed by 1 base and J by 7 bases, leaving 10 bases between them. The germline V gene has CDR1 SGHVS and CDR2 FQNEAQ. CDR3 sequence: CASSLGDGVGELFF. The DNA of the CDR3 is TGTGCCAGCAGCTTAGGTGACGGGGTCGGGGAGCTGTTTTTT.

This clonotype appeared a few times. The V gene is TRBV12-3 or TRBV12-4, the J gene TRBJ1-2, with D tentatively TRBD1 (6 bases). The CDR3 sequence is 12 residues long. V was trimmed by 4 bases and J by 8 bases, leaving 11 bases between them. The CDR3 region is CASSYGGWGYTF. CDR3 coding DNA: TGTGCCAGCAGTTACGGGGGCTGGGGCTACACCTTC.

This clonotype has a handful of counts. The rearrangement links TRBV6-5 to TRBJ2-7; 12 bases line up with TRBD2. After removal of 0 bases from V and 7 bases from J, the junction contained 10 bases not matched to a gene. Germline V gene data show CDR1 as MNHEY and CDR2 as SVGAGI. The CDR3 has 17 amino acids. The CDR3 sequence: CASSYSKLAGGPGEQYF. In DNA form, the CDR3 reads TGTGCCAGCAGTTACTCGAAGCTAGCGGGAGGGCCTGGAGAGCAGTACTTC.

This chain joins TRBV4-2 and TRBJ2-1, with 12 bases lining up with TRBD2. Germline loops: CDR1 LGHNA, CDR2 YNFKEQ. Trimming cost V 0 bases and J 15 bases; bases outside gene matches: 21. The CDR3 runs 19 residues. CDR3 residues: CASSQDPGYTTSGSRGAFF. The CDR3 coding sequence is TGTGCCAGCAGCCAAGATCCAGGGTACACGACTAGCGGGAGTCGGGGTGCGTTCTTC.

To note about this clonotype: One end of the junction does not line up with germline, which may come from a read error. V and J are TRBV28 and TRBJ2-5, with 12 bases identical to TRBD2. Germline-derived CDR1 and CDR2 are MDHEN and SYDVKM. The CDR3 is 15 residues long. Here the CDR3 DNA reads TGTACCAGCTCTTCCCGGACTAGCGGGACCTCCGTGCAGTACTTC. Residues: CTSSSRTSGTSVQYF.

The genes are TRBV12-3 or TRBV12-4 and TRBJ2-5; TRBD1 aligns across 8 bases. The better agreement between TRBJ2-7 and the DNA end casts doubt on the J call. This CDR3 has 14 residues. The CDR3 DNA follows: TGTGCCGGCACCCCACAGGGGGTGAGGAACGAGCAGTACTTC. Translation: CAGTPQGVRNEQYF.

The gene calls are TRBV5-1 and TRBJ2-7; a possible D gene is TRBD2 (5 bases). The CDR3 contains 14 residues. In germline, CDR1 is SGHRS, CDR2 YFSETQ. Trimming pared 2 bases from V and 0 bases from J, leaving 9 bases between. CDR3 nucleotide sequence: TGCGCCAGCAGCTTTAGCGCTAACTCCTACGAGCAGTACTTC. It encodes CASSFSANSYEQYF.

This clonotype appeared a few times. CDR3 sequence (DNA): TGCAGCGTTGAAGGAGTGCCAGGGAGTAACTTCTACGAGCAGTACTTC. Translating it yields CSVEGVPGSNFYEQYF. V usage is TRBV29-1 and J usage is TRBJ2-7; D may be TRBD1 or TRBD2 (5 bases each). CDR3 length: 16 residues. The ends were cut back, 1 base at V and 3 bases at J, with 19 bases in the middle. Germline V CDR1 and CDR2: SQVTM, ANQGSEA.